A single sample gave rise to the 5 T cell receptor beta chains below, sequenced in a study of blood T cell repertoires in COVID-19. TCRdb keeps only in-frame clones here, not all; method: immunoSEQ multiplex PCR. The sample contains about 410,000 clones, roughly 90% of which appear only once. Sequencing input: peripheral blood. These receptors all come from a young woman with active or convalescent COVID-19.

The chain combines TRBV5-1 with TRBJ2-3, with a weak D call TRBD1 (5 bases). Germline V gene lookup returns CDR1 SGHRS and CDR2 YFSETQ. The CDR3 is 13 amino acids. Trimming cost V 1 base and J 4 bases, with 7 bases left between them. The CDR3 region is CASSLQGPDTQYF. Here the CDR3 DNA reads TGCGCCAGCAGCTTGCAGGGCCCAGATACGCAGTATTTT.

The V and J genes are TRBV5-1 and TRBJ2-5; D unresolved. V was pared by 4 bases and J by 5 bases, with 6 bases between. Germline lookup yields CDR1 SGHRS and CDR2 YFSETQ. This CDR3 is built from 11 residues. The CDR3 sequence: CASSPEETQYF. As DNA, the CDR3 is TGCGCCAGCAGCCCCGAGGAGACCCAGTACTTC.

The rearrangement uses TRBV7-2 and TRBJ2-5; D not resolved. Trimming removed 3 bases from V and 4 bases from J, with 6 bases in between. The V gene's germline CDR1 is SGHTA and CDR2 FQGNSA. The CDR3 consists of 12 residues. CDR3 bases: TGTGCCAGCAGCTTTACGGTAGAGACCCAGTACTTC. Translating it yields CASSFTVETQYF.

V is TRBV19 and J is TRBJ2-1; 7 bases match TRBD2. With V trimmed by 3 bases and J by 2 bases, 7 bases remained unmatched. The CDR3 has 16 residues. Germline CDR1 LNHDA, CDR2 SQIVND (reference sequence). Written as DNA, the CDR3 is TGTGCCAGTAGTATTTCCTCGACTAGCCCCTACAATGAGCAGTTCTTC. Amino acids: CASSISSTSPYNEQFF.

For the CDR3, the DNA is TGCAGCGCTGGATTTGGGGGGACGGACGAGCAGTACTTC. Its protein product is CSAGFGGTDEQYF. This chain joins TRBV29-1 and TRBJ2-7; D is perhaps TRBD2 (6 bases). The CDR3 loop spans 13 amino acids. In germline, CDR1 is SQVTM, CDR2 ANQGSEA. V lost 7 bases to trimming and J lost 5 bases, with 18 bases between them.